This T cell receptor beta chain emerged from a study of vaccination effects on CD4 cells after COVID-19. With regard to this clone: As yet, its antigen is unknown.

Antigen-specific CD4+ T cell clonotypes were called by their expansion after viral peptide-pool culture in ViraFEST. Upon completion of 10 to 11 days in culture, CD4+ T cells were isolated. Participants were given two doses of BNT162b2 or mRNA-1273 vaccine. After fewer than 2.5 million PBMC were placed in each well, they were cultured with 8.5 to 10 IU/ml IL-2 and approximately 9.7 ug/ml peptides. Clones were read by immunoSEQ multiplex PCR, and TCRdb kept only the in-frame ones, dropping some. The sample lists roughly 24,000 clones, roughly 76% occurring once. This CDR3 contains 13 residues. CDR1 SGHTS and CDR2 YDEGEE come from the germline V gene. Trimming left V 4 bases short and J 4 bases short, with 12 bases between.

The chain links TRBV5-8 to TRBJ2-7; the D is unclear. Specimen: CD4+ T cells from PBMCs cultured with SARS-CoV-2 spike peptides, collected after COVID-19 vaccination. This clonotype originated in a human donor who received a COVID-19 vaccine. Some clones in this sample may be carry-over from other donors' samples. The CDR3 DNA is TGTGCCAGCAGCCCCGGTTGGGGTTACGAGCAGTACGTC. Translating gives CASSPGWGYEQYV.